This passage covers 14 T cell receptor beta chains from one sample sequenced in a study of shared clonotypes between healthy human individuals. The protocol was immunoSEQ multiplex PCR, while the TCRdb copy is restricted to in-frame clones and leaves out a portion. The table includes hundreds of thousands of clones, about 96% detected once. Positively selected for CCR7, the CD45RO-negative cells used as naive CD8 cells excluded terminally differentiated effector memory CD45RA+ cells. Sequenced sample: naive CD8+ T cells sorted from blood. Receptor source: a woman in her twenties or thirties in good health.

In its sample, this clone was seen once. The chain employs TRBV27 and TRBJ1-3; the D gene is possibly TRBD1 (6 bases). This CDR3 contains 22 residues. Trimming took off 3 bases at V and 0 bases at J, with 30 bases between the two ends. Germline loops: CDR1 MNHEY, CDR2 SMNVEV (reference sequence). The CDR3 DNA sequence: TGTGCCAGCAGTTTCTTCCTCGGAGGGGGAGAAACAAACCGCACCTCTGGAAACACCATATATTTT. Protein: CASSFFLGGGETNRTSGNTIYF.

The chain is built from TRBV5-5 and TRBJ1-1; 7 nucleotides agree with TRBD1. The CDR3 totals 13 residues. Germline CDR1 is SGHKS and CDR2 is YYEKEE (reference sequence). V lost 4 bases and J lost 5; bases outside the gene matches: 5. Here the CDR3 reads CASSPGGKTEAFF. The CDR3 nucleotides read TGTGCCAGCAGCCCAGGGGGGAAGACTGAAGCTTTCTTT.

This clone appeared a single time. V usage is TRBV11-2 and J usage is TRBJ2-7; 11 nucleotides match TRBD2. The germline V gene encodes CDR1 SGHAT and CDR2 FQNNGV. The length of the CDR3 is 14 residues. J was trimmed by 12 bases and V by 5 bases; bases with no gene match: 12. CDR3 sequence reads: CASSTGTSGVRAYF. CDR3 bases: TGTGCCAGCAGCACCGGGACTAGCGGAGTGAGGGCGTACTTC.

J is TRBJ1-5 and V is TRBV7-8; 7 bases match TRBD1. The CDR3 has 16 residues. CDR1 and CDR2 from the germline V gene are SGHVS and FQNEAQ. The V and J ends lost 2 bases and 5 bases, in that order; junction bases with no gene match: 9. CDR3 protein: CASSLTRDSGHQPQHF. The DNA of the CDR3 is TGTGCCAGCAGCTTAACCCGGGACAGCGGTCATCAGCCCCAGCATTTT.

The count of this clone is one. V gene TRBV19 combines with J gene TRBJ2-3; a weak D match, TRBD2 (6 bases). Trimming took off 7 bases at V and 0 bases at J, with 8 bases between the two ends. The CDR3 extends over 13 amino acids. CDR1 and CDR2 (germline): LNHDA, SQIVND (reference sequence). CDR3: CASNGGSTDTQYF. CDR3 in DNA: TGTGCCAGTAATGGGGGGAGCACAGATACGCAGTATTTT.

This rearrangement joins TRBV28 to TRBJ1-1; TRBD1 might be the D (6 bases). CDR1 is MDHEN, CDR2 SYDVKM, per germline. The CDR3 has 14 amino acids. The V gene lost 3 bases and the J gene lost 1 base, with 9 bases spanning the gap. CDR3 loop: CASSLPQGNTEAFF. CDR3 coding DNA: TGTGCCAGCAGTTTGCCACAGGGGAACACTGAAGCTTTCTTT.

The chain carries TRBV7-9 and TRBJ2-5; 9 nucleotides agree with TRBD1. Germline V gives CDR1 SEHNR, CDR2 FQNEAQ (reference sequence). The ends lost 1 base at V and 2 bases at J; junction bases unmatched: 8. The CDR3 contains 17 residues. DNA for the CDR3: TGTGCCAGCAGCTTAGTCGGACAGGGGCGAATTCAAGAGACCCAGTACTTC. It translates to CASSLVGQGRIQETQYF.

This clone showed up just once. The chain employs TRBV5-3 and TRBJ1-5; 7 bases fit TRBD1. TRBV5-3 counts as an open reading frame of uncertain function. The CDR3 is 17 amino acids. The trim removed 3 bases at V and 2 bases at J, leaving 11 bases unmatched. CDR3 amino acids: CARSSGTDGSCNQPQHF. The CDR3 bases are TGTGCCAGAAGCTCCGGGACAGATGGGAGTTGCAATCAGCCCCAGCATTTT.

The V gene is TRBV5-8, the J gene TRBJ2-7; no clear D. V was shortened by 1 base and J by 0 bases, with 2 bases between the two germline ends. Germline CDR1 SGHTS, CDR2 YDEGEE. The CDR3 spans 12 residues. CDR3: CASSLSSYEQYF. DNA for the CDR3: TGTGCCAGCAGCTTGTCCTCCTACGAGCAGTACTTC. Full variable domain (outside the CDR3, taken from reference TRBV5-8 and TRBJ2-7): EAGVTQSPTHLIKTRGQQATLRCSPISGHTSVYWYQQALGLGLQFLLWYDEGEERNRGNFPPRFSGRQFPNYSSELNVNALELEDSALYLCASSLSSYEQYFGPGTRLTVT.

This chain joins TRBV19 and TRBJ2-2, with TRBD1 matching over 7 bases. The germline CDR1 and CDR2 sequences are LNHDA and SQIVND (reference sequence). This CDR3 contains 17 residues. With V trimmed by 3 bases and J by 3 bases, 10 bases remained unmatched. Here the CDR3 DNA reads TGTGCCAGTAGTATCCCCCTCGACAGGGTGGACACCGGGGAGCTGTTTTTT. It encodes CASSIPLDRVDTGELFF.

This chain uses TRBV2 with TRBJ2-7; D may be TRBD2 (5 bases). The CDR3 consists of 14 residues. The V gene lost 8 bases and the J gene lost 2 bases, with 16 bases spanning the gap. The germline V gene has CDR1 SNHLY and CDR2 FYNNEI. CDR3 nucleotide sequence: TGTGCCAGCCTGGGTCCGGAGCGGCCCTACGAGCAGTACTTC. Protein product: CASLGPERPYEQYF.

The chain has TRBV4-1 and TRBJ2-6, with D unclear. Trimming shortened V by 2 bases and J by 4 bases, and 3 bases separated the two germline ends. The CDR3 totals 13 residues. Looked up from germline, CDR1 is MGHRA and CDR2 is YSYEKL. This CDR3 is CASSQFGANVLTF. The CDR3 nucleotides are TGCGCCAGCAGCCAATTCGGGGCCAACGTCCTGACTTTC.

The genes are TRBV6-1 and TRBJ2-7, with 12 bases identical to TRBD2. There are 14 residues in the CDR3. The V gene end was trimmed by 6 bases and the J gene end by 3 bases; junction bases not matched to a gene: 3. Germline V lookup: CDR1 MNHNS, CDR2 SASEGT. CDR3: CASREGLAGYEQYF. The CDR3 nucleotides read TGTGCCAGCAGGGAGGGACTAGCGGGCTACGAGCAGTACTTC.

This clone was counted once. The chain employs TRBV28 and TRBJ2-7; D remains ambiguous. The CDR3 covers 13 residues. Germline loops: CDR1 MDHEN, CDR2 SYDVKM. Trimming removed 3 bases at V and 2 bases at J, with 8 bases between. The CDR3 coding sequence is TGTGCCAGCAGTTTCGGTACCCCCTACGAGCAGTACTTC. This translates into CASSFGTPYEQYF.